The 5 T cell receptor beta chains below all came from one sample that was sequenced in a study of blood T cell repertoires in COVID-19. Produced via immunoSEQ multiplex PCR; TCRdb's table is partial and in-frame only. The repertoire has about 210,000 clones, approximately 84% of them found once; the top ten carry approximately 8.1%. Sequenced sample: peripheral blood. These receptors were collected from a woman between 45 and 65 years old with active or convalescent COVID-19.

The chain employs TRBV14 and TRBJ2-1; possible D gene TRBD1, 5 bases. The CDR3 sequence is 12 residues long. Germline assignment: CDR1 SGHDN and CDR2 FVKESK. The V and J ends lost 6 bases and 7 bases respectively, with 10 bases between them. CDR3 in amino acids: CASRTKGNEQFF. CDR3 bases: TGTGCCAGCAGAACAAAGGGGAATGAGCAGTTCTTC.

The chain couples TRBV18 to TRBJ1-4; D remains unclear. The V and J ends lost 1 base and 8 bases respectively, with 11 bases between them. CDR1 is KGHSH, CDR2 LQKENI, per germline. CDR3 length equals 14 residues. This CDR3 is CASSPQRGAEKLFF. The CDR3 DNA follows: TGTGCCAGCTCACCACAGAGAGGAGCAGAAAAACTGTTTTTT.

The V and J genes are TRBV5-8 and TRBJ2-2; D unresolved. The CDR3 is made up of 14 amino acids. V lost 3 bases and J lost 6, with 12 bases in between. Looked up from germline, CDR1 is SGHTS and CDR2 is YDEGEE. This CDR3 is CASSSTPRSGELFF. CDR3 nucleotide sequence: TGTGCCAGCAGCTCCACCCCGAGGTCCGGGGAGCTGTTTTTT.

The chain carries TRBV10-3 and TRBJ2-1; 10 positions agree with TRBD2. The CDR3 length is 18 residues. V shed 0 bases and J 3 bases; nucleotides not matched to a gene: 8. Germline-derived CDR1 and CDR2 are ENHRY and SYGVKD. CDR3 DNA: TGTGCCATCAGTGAGTCGCAGCGGGGGGGTTATCTCTACAATGAGCAGTTCTTC. It specifies CAISESQRGGYLYNEQFF.

The V call is TRBV5-1, the J call TRBJ1-5; TRBD1 matches at 7 bases. The CDR3 extends over 14 amino acids. Germline trimming cut 6 bases from V and 7 bases from J; bases unmatched to any gene: 10. Germline V gives CDR1 SGHRS, CDR2 YFSETQ. CDR3 nucleotides: TGCGCCAGCAACAACAGGGGCCTAGACCAGCCCCAGCATTTT. Its translation is CASNNRGLDQPQHF. The complete variable domain, with remaining parts taken from reference TRBV5-1 and TRBJ1-5, reads KAGVTQTPRYLIKTRGQQVTLSCSPISGHRSVSWYQQTPGQGLQFLFEYFSETQRNKGNFPGRFSGRQFSNSRSEMNVSTLELGDSALYLCASNNRGLDQPQHFGDGTRLSIL.